Each of the 6 T cell receptor beta chains below was sequenced from the same sample in a study of T cells in Graves' hyperthyroidism and ophthalmopathy. Amplified TCR beta CDR3 regions came from RNA transcripts. TCR CDR3 regions were first amplified by RT-PCR with HTBI primers. TCRdb used MiXCR to reprocess the multiplex PCR reads, holding one entry per CDR3 protein. The table has about 250,000 distinct CDR3 sequences, over 20% seen once. Sequencing used blood. The source of these receptors is a middle-aged woman with Graves' ophthalmopathy.

The chain recombines TRBV3-1 with TRBJ2-7; D gene unclear. This CDR3 contains 11 residues. CDR1 is LGHDT and CDR2 is YNNKEL in the germline V gene (reference sequence). Trimming cost V 4 bases and J 6 bases, with 7 bases left between them. Here the CDR3 reads CASSPWGEQYF. The CDR3 DNA is TGTGCCAGCAGCCCCTGGGGCGAGCAGTACTTC.

The V and J genes are TRBV6-1 and TRBJ2-2; TRBD1 matches at 9 bases. Losses at the gene ends were 11 bases for V and 8 bases for J; bases not matched to a gene: 6. The length of the CDR3 is 12 residues. The germline V gene has CDR1 MNHNS and CDR2 SASEGT. The CDR3 spells CAGRQGGGELFF. DNA of the CDR3: TGTGCCGGACGACAGGGGGGAGGGGAGCTGTTTTTT.

This clonotype was seen a few times. V is TRBV6-5 and J is TRBJ2-7, with TRBD2 matching 7 bases. The trim removed 4 bases at V and 2 bases at J, leaving 5 bases unmatched. Per germline, CDR1 MNHEY and CDR2 SVGAGI. This CDR3 has 14 residues. CDR3 amino acids: CASSSSGLAYEQYF. The CDR3 DNA reads as TGTGCCAGCAGTTCTAGCGGACTAGCCTACGAGCAGTACTTC.

This clonotype was detected ten times or more. The V call is TRBV28, the J call TRBJ1-2, with D perhaps TRBD1 (6 bases). This CDR3 comprises 13 residues. V was pared by 6 bases and J by 10 bases, with 18 bases between. Per the germline V gene, CDR1 is MDHEN and CDR2 is SYDVKM. The CDR3 here is CASSPDSLEVYTF. The CDR3 coding sequence is TGTGCCAGCAGCCCGGACAGCCTTGAGGTCTACACCTTC.

In its sample, this clonotype was seen many times. V usage is TRBV7-2 and J usage is TRBJ2-7; possibly TRBD1 for D (6 bases). The germline V gene encodes CDR1 SGHTA and CDR2 FQGNSA. CDR3 size: 17 residues. V shed 2 bases and J shed 0 bases, with 17 bases lying between them. CDR3 sequence: CASSLSLPPDSSYEQYF. CDR3 DNA sequence: TGTGCCAGCAGCTTATCACTCCCCCCGGACAGCTCCTACGAGCAGTACTTC.

This clonotype was recorded at least ten times. V usage is TRBV20-1 and J usage is TRBJ1-6, with D hard to call. This CDR3 comprises 15 residues. Germline V gene sequence: CDR1 DFQATT, CDR2 SNEGSKA (reference sequence). V gave up 3 bases and J gave up 5 bases, with 14 bases separating them. CDR3 region: CSARRPNANNSPLHF. CDR3 nucleotide sequence: TGCAGTGCTAGGAGGCCCAATGCCAATAATTCACCCCTCCACTTT.